A single sample is the source of the 29 T cell receptor beta chains below, sequenced in a study of blood T cell repertoires in COVID-19. Produced via immunoSEQ multiplex PCR; TCRdb's table is partial and in-frame only. Of about 150,000 clones in the sample, about nine tenths were seen once. Source material: PBMCs or T cells enriched from blood (not recorded which). Every receptor here comes from a middle-aged woman who had been exposed to COVID-19.

Only one count was recorded for this clone. The chain carries TRBV11-2 and TRBJ2-5; possible D gene TRBD1, 6 bases. Trimming removed 5 bases at V and 3 bases at J, with 16 bases between. This CDR3 is 15 amino acids long. Looked up from germline, CDR1 is SGHAT and CDR2 is FQNNGV. The CDR3 spells CASSIGQFSKETQYF. CDR3 bases: TGTGCCAGCAGCATTGGACAGTTCAGTAAAGAGACCCAGTACTTC.

The chain has TRBV7-9 and TRBJ2-7, with TRBD1 identical over 12 bases. J gave up 2 bases and V 5 bases, and 13 bases lay outside the gene matches. CDR3 size: 18 residues. CDR1 is SEHNR, CDR2 FQNEAQ, per germline (reference sequence). The CDR3 loop is CASSPPGQGALNPYEQYF. The CDR3 region has the DNA TGTGCCAGCAGCCCACCGGGACAGGGGGCTCTCAATCCCTACGAGCAGTACTTC.

This sequence joins TRBV5-1 and TRBJ1-6; D remains unclear. V was pared by 0 bases and J by 4 bases, with 11 bases between. The CDR3 is made up of 16 amino acids. Germline loops: CDR1 SGHRS, CDR2 YFSETQ. Written as DNA, the CDR3 is TGCGCCAGCAGCTTGGTTCCCCAGCGGTATAATTCACCCCTCCACTTT. Amino acid sequence: CASSLVPQRYNSPLHF.

CDR3 sequence (DNA): TGTGCCAGCAGTACCCGGACAGGGGGCGATCAGCCCCAGCATTTT. Translating gives CASSTRTGGDQPQHF. The genes are TRBV6-5 and TRBJ1-5, with 11 positions matching TRBD1. The ends lost 5 bases at V and 5 bases at J; junction bases unmatched: 5. Germline CDR1 is MNHEY and CDR2 is SVGAGI. The CDR3 totals 15 residues.

V is TRBV7-9 and J is TRBJ1-1; TRBD1 agrees at 8 bases. The CDR3 has 14 amino acids. Germline trimming cut 5 bases from V and 1 base from J; bases unmatched to any gene: 3. CDR1 and CDR2 from the germline V gene are SEHNR and FQNEAQ (reference sequence). The CDR3 DNA reads as TGTGCCAGCAGCAAGGGACAGGAGAACACTGAAGCTTTCTTT. Protein: CASSKGQENTEAFF.

The genes are TRBV7-2 and TRBJ1-5; no definite D call. The germline V gene encodes CDR1 SGHTA and CDR2 FQGNSA. With 2 bases removed from V and 5 bases from J, the gap between germline ends came to 19 bases. This CDR3 contains 17 residues. The CDR3 DNA is TGTGCCAGCAGCTTATTCGGGGAGAGCAATCTCCATCAGCCCCAGCATTTT. Amino acids: CASSLFGESNLHQPQHF.

J is TRBJ1-2 and V is TRBV25-1; TRBD1 might be the D (5 bases). Looked up from germline, CDR1 is MGHDK and CDR2 is SYGVNS. This CDR3 has 12 amino acids. V lost 7 bases to trimming and J lost 8 bases, with 14 bases between them. The CDR3 reads CASTVQGGGYTF. Here the CDR3 DNA reads TGTGCCAGCACTGTCCAGGGTGGAGGCTACACCTTC.

The chain couples TRBV7-2 to TRBJ2-7; TRBD2 aligns across 7 bases. CDR1 is SGHTA and CDR2 is FQGNSA in the germline V gene. The V gene end was trimmed by 2 bases and the J gene end by 4 bases; junction bases not matched to a gene: 5. The CDR3 runs 14 residues. CDR3 DNA: TGTGCCAGCAGCTTAATTCGGGGGGTATACGAGCAGTACTTC. It yields the protein CASSLIRGVYEQYF. The full variable domain, with the rest looked up from reference TRBV7-2 and TRBJ2-7, is GAGVSQSPSNKVTEKGKDVELRCDPISGHTALYWYRQSLGQGLEFLIYFQGNSAPDKSGLPSDRFSAERTGGSVSTLTIQRTQQEDSAVYLCASSLIRGVYEQYFGPGTRLTVT.

The chain carries TRBV27 and TRBJ2-5; 10 nucleotides align to TRBD2. The trim removed 3 bases at V and 5 bases at J, leaving 12 bases unmatched. Germline V gene sequence: CDR1 MNHEY, CDR2 SMNVEV (reference sequence). There are 17 residues in the CDR3. The CDR3 DNA is TGTGCCAGCAGTTTGCGGCTAGCGGGAGACATAGAGGAGACCCAGTACTTC. It translates to CASSLRLAGDIEETQYF.

V gene TRBV28 combines with J gene TRBJ1-1; D not certain. Germline loops: CDR1 MDHEN, CDR2 SYDVKM. This CDR3 comprises 16 residues. Trimming stripped 3 bases from V and 2 bases from J, with 16 bases between. CDR3 nucleotides: TGTGCCAGCAGTTTGGCGTCGGCAGGTGGAAACACTGAAGCTTTCTTT. Protein sequence: CASSLASAGGNTEAFF.

The rearrangement joins TRBV7-3 to TRBJ1-1, with D possibly being TRBD1 (5 bases). The CDR3 is 15 amino acids. Germline assignment: CDR1 SGHTA and CDR2 FQGTGA. The germline V and J ends were trimmed by 2 bases and 1 base, with 11 bases remaining between them. The CDR3 loop is CASSLDDRRNTEAFF. DNA of the CDR3: TGTGCCAGCAGCTTAGACGACAGACGGAACACTGAAGCTTTCTTT.

This clone occurred a few times. The chain couples TRBV13 to TRBJ2-5; 12 bases are shared with TRBD2. This CDR3 has 16 residues. Germline CDR1 and CDR2: PRHDT and FYEKMQ (reference sequence). The V segment lost 5 bases and the J segment 7 bases; nucleotides outside the gene matches: 11. The CDR3 DNA is TGTGCCAGCAGCCTAAGACTAGCGGGGGCCCCGAGGACCCAGTACTTC. This codes for CASSLRLAGAPRTQYF.

V usage is TRBV28 and J usage is TRBJ2-3, with 8 bases that match TRBD2. Germline V lookup: CDR1 MDHEN, CDR2 SYDVKM. The CDR3 extends over 15 amino acids. Losses at the gene ends were 2 bases for V and 3 bases for J; bases not matched to a gene: 4. DNA for the CDR3: TGTGCCAGCAGTTTAGCGGGGGGTGGGACAGATACGCAGTATTTT. It translates to CASSLAGGGTDTQYF.

The chain joins TRBV29-1 to TRBJ1-5; D gene unclear. The CDR3 runs to 13 residues. The germline gives CDR1 SQVTM, CDR2 ANQGSEA. The V and J ends lost 6 bases and 5 bases respectively, with 14 bases between them. For the CDR3, the DNA is TGCAGCGTCCGAAAGGAGAAAGATCAGCCCCAGCATTTT. Residues: CSVRKEKDQPQHF.

The V and J genes are TRBV27 and TRBJ1-6; D gene ambiguous. V was trimmed by 0 bases and J by 8 bases, leaving 5 bases between them. The CDR3 extends over 13 amino acids. In germline, CDR1 is MNHEY, CDR2 SMNVEV (reference sequence). The CDR3: CASSLSTDSPLHF. The CDR3, as DNA: TGTGCCAGCAGTTTATCAACGGATTCACCCCTCCACTTT.

The chain joins TRBV29-1 to TRBJ2-5, with TRBD2 identical over 9 bases. V was pared by 1 base and J by 5 bases, with 8 bases of the junction left unmatched. Germline values: CDR1 SQVTM, CDR2 ANQGSEA. The CDR3 totals 15 residues. The CDR3 bases are TGCAGCGTTGAAGGTGGGACTAGCCCTGGGGAGACCCAGTACTTC. Amino acids: CSVEGGTSPGETQYF. Supplemented by reference TRBV29-1 and TRBJ2-5, the full variable domain reads SAVISQKPSRDICQRGTSLTIQCQVDSQVTMMFWYRQQPGQSLTLIATANQGSEATYESGFVIDKFPISRPNLTFSTLTVSNMSPEDSSIYLCSVEGGTSPGETQYFGPGTRLLVL.

As for this clone: The same CDR3 also results from other DNA sequences found in this sample. V gene TRBV9 combines with J gene TRBJ1-3; no firm D call. Germline lookup yields CDR1 SGDLS and CDR2 YYNGEE. V was clipped by 0 bases and J by 0 bases, with 4 bases between them. There are 14 residues in the CDR3. Here the CDR3 DNA reads TGTGCCAGCAGCGTAGCGAGCTCTGGAAACACCATATATTTT. Amino acid sequence: CASSVASSGNTIYF.

The CDR3 reads CASRAGTGFSEAFF. DNA for the CDR3: TGTGCCAGCAGGGCCGGGACAGGGTTTTCTGAAGCTTTCTTT. The chain combines TRBV2 with TRBJ1-1, with TRBD1 identical over 9 bases. CDR1 and CDR2 from the germline V gene are SNHLY and FYNNEI. The CDR3 has 14 amino acids. The ends lost 6 bases at V and 6 bases at J; junction bases unmatched: 8.

The V and J genes are TRBV6-5 and TRBJ1-1; the D gene is possibly TRBD1 (5 bases). This CDR3 region has 14 residues. V gave up 8 bases and J gave up 5 bases, with 18 bases separating them. The germline CDR1 and CDR2 sequences are MNHEY and SVGAGI. The DNA of the CDR3 is TGTGCCAGCGCTGGGCTGGGGCTGGGGACTGAAGCTTTCTTT. Its protein product is CASAGLGLGTEAFF.

This rearrangement joins TRBV11-2 to TRBJ1-2; D not resolved. Trimming took off 2 bases at V and 3 bases at J, with 16 bases between the two ends. This CDR3 contains 16 residues. Germline-derived CDR1 and CDR2 are SGHAT and FQNNGV. In DNA form, the CDR3 reads TGTGCCAGCAGCTTATCGCAGGCCCCCGTGTACTATGGCTACACCTTC. This codes for CASSLSQAPVYYGYTF.

This clone was seen only once. The chain combines TRBV9 with TRBJ2-4, with 9 positions matching TRBD1. CDR3 length equals 13 residues. Germline V lookup: CDR1 SGDLS, CDR2 YYNGEE. V lost 3 bases, J lost 7 bases, and 2 bases stayed unmatched. CDR3 amino acids: CASSGGQGNIQYF. The CDR3 coding sequence is TGTGCCAGCAGCGGGGGACAGGGTAACATTCAGTACTTC.

The rearrangement joins TRBV9 to TRBJ2-3, with D tentatively TRBD2 (6 bases). The CDR3 sequence is 17 residues long. The germline V gene encodes CDR1 SGDLS and CDR2 YYNGEE. CDR3 in DNA: TGTCGGGCCTGTGGGCTAGAGGCGAGCGGGAGCACAGATACGCAGTATTTT. Protein sequence: CRACGLEASGSTDTQYF.

V and J are TRBV7-2 and TRBJ1-5, with TRBD1 matching 8 bases. The germline V gene has CDR1 SGHTA and CDR2 FQGNSA. This CDR3 spans 16 amino acids. With 1 base clipped from V and 5 bases from J, the junction kept 7 bases outside the gene matches. As DNA, the CDR3 is TGTGCCAGCAGCTTAGATGTAGGACAGGGTCATCAGCCCCAGCATTTT. Encoded protein: CASSLDVGQGHQPQHF.

The chain recombines TRBV12-3 or TRBV12-4 with TRBJ2-7; TRBD2 might be the D (7 bases). V was pared by 8 bases and J by 0 bases, with 11 bases between. The CDR3 extends over 13 amino acids. The CDR3 coding sequence is TGTGCCAGCGTCCGGGGGGCCTCCTACGAGCAGTACTTC. It encodes CASVRGASYEQYF.

CDR3 DNA: TGTGCCAGTAGCCCCCCGGACAGAACCTTCTATGGCTACACCTTC. This sequence encodes CASSPPDRTFYGYTF. This rearrangement joins TRBV19 to TRBJ1-2; D possibly corresponds to TRBD1 (6 bases). The germline V gene encodes CDR1 LNHDA and CDR2 SQIVND (reference sequence). Trimming removed 6 bases at V and 4 bases at J, with 18 bases between. This CDR3 has 15 residues.

The chain recombines TRBV6-1 with TRBJ2-5; perhaps TRBD2 as D (5 bases). CDR3 size: 14 residues. Looked up from germline, CDR1 is MNHNS and CDR2 is SASEGT. V was cut by 6 bases and J by 5 bases, with 16 bases left in between. The CDR3 DNA sequence: TGTGCCAGCAGGGAACACGGATTAGCGGAGACCCAGTACTTC. Amino acid sequence: CASREHGLAETQYF.

V gene TRBV7-9 combines with J gene TRBJ1-6, with D uncertain. CDR3 size: 15 residues. Germline-derived CDR1 and CDR2 are SEHNR and FQNEAQ (reference sequence). Trimming took 4 bases from V and 5 from J, leaving 12 bases between them. CDR3 DNA sequence: TGTGCCAGCAGCTCAGACCTCCAGGATAATTCACCCCTCCACTTT. It encodes CASSSDLQDNSPLHF.

The rearrangement links TRBV5-4 to TRBJ2-2; D is perhaps TRBD1 (6 bases). The CDR3 length is 15 residues. From germline, CDR1 is SGHNT and CDR2 YYREEE (reference sequence). V gave up 4 bases and J gave up 5 bases, with 15 bases separating them. The CDR3 is CASSAPGHLTGELFF. The DNA of the CDR3 is TGTGCCAGCAGCGCCCCGGGACACCTGACCGGGGAGCTGTTTTTT. The whole variable domain, filled in from reference TRBV5-4 and TRBJ2-2, reads ETGVTQSPTHLIKTRGQQVTLRCSSQSGHNTVSWYQQALGQGPQFIFQYYREEENGRGNFPPRFSGLQFPNYSSELNVNALELDDSALYLCASSAPGHLTGELFFGEGSRLTVL.

The rearrangement links TRBV25-1 to TRBJ2-3; the match to TRBD2 covers 14 bases. J gave up 4 bases and V 5 bases, and 8 bases lay outside the gene matches. The germline V gene encodes CDR1 MGHDK and CDR2 SYGVNS. This CDR3 comprises 17 residues. As DNA, the CDR3 is TGTGCCAGCAGTTCGACTAGCGGGGGGGCCCGTGCAGATACGCAGTATTTT. Its protein product is CASSSTSGGARADTQYF.